This section outlines one T cell receptor (beta chain) sequence together with its context. Its antigen is undetermined. Assay used: immunoSEQ multiplex PCR; TCRdb lists only in-frame clones, some missing. The sample shows millions of clones, 95% of them seen only once. The sample comes from a study of shared clonotypes between healthy human individuals. In the study overall: In total, the donors were a couple of women and a few men aged 18 to 49.

General study points: Measured sharing among donors was expected to vary with sequencing depth.

The CDR3 is 14 amino acids. Germline values: CDR1 SNHLY, CDR2 FYNNEI. With 4 bases clipped from V and 9 bases from J, the junction kept 2 bases outside the gene matches. Sequenced input: naive CD4+ T cells sorted from blood. The subset: CD45RA+ positively selected. J is TRBJ2-1 and V is TRBV2; TRBD2 aligns across 14 bases. The source is a man in his late teens or twenties in good health. The DNA of the CDR3 is TGTGCCAGCAGTGGACTAGCGGGGGGGATTGAGCAGTTCTTC. The encoded protein is CASSGLAGGIEQFF.